This T cell receptor beta chain is from a study of control samples from healthy donors and cancer patients. This table comes from immunoSEQ multiplex PCR, and its TCRdb copy is limited to in-frame clones, with some not included. The sample lists 150,000 to 180,000 clones; over 90% were seen once. CDR3 length: 16 amino acids. Unmatched junction bases numbered 5, after V lost 3 bases and J lost 0 bases. Germline-derived CDR1 and CDR2 are MNHNS and SASEGT. This chain uses TRBV6-1 with TRBJ2-3, with TRBD2 matching over 8 bases. This sequence was found in a man aged 45 to 65 in good health. The sequenced sample was blood. The CDR3 nucleotides read TGTGCCAGCAGTGACCCGGGAGGGAGGAGCACAGATACGCAGTATTTT. This translates into CASSDPGGRSTDTQYF.